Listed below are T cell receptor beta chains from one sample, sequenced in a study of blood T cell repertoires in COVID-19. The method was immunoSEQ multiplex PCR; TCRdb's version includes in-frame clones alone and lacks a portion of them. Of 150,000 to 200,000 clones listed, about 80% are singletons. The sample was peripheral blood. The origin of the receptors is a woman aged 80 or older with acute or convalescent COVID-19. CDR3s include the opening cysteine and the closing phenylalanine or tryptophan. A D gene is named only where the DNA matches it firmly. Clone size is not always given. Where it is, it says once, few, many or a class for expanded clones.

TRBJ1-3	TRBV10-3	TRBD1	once	CAISKTGGPTGNTIYF	TGTGCCATCAGTAAAACAGGGGGCCCAACAGGAAACACCATATATTTT
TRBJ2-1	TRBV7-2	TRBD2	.	CASGLAGDSYNEQFF	TGTGCCAGCGGGCTAGCGGGGGACTCCTACAATGAGCAGTTCTTC
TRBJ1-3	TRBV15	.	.	CATSLRQSGNTIYF	TGTGCCACCAGCTTAAGACAATCTGGAAACACCATATATTTT
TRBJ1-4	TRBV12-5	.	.	CASRGQTREKLFF	TGTGCTAGTCGTGGACAGACGAGGGAAAAACTGTTTTTT
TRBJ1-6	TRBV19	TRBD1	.	CASSSRDRGRSPLHF	TGTGCCAGTAGTTCAAGGGACAGGGGGCGTTCACCCCTCCACTTT
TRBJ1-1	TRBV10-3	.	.	CAISESDSPNTEAFF	TGTGCCATCAGTGAAAGCGACAGCCCGAACACTGAAGCTTTCTTT
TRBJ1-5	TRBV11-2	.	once	CASRRPREKANQPQHF	TGTGCCAGCAGGAGACCCCGGGAGAAGGCGAATCAGCCCCAGCATTTT
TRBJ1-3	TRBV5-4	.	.	CASSTISGLLSGNTIYF	TGTGCCAGCAGCACAATCTCAGGGCTTCTCTCTGGAAACACCATATATTTT
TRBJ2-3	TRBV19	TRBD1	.	CASSTNRGDTQYF	TGTGCCAGTAGTACAAACAGGGGGGATACGCAGTATTTT
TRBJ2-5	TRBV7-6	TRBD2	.	CASSSISGREETQYF	TGTGCCAGCAGCTCTATTAGCGGGAGAGAAGAGACCCAGTACTTC
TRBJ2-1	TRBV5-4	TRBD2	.	CASSPGLAGAGSYNEQFF	TGTGCCAGCAGCCCCGGACTAGCGGGAGCGGGCTCCTACAATGAGCAGTTCTTC
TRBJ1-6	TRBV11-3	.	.	CASSLDPGSPLHF	TGTGCCAGCAGCTTAGATCCGGGGTCACCCCTCCACTTT
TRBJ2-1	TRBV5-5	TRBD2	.	CASSLLAGTNNEQFF	TGTGCCAGCAGCTTGCTAGCGGGGACGAACAATGAGCAGTTCTTC
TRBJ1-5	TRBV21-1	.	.	CASSKLGGNQPQHF	TGTGCCAGCAGCAAACTAGGGGGCAATCAGCCCCAGCATTTT
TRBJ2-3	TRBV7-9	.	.	CASSLGQLTDTQYF	TGTGCCAGCAGCTTAGGACAGCTAACAGATACGCAGTATTTT
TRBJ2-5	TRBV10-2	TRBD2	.	CASRPGLEIGTQYF	TGCGCCAGCAGACCGGGACTAGAGATTGGGACCCAGTACTTC
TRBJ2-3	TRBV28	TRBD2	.	CASVPSGSGGDTQYF	TGTGCCAGCGTTCCCAGCGGGAGTGGGGGGGATACGCAGTATTTT
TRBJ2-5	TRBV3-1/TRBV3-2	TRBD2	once	CASSPTLAGGSETQYF	TGTGCCAGCAGCCCCACCCTAGCGGGAGGGTCAGAGACCCAGTACTTC
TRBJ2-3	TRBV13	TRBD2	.	CASSTYLRTSFTDTQYF	TGTGCCAGCAGCACCTACTTAAGGACTAGCTTCACAGATACGCAGTATTTT
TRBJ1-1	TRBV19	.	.	CASSISGTTIARTEAFF	TGTGCCAGTAGTATCTCCGGGACAACCATTGCTCGCACTGAAGCTTTCTTT
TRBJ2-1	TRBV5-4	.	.	CASSLDYKGGQFF	TGTGCCAGCAGCTTGGACTATAAAGGGGGGCAGTTCTTC
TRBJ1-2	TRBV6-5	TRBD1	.	CASSISDRGFGGYTF	TGTGCCAGCAGTATATCAGACAGGGGGTTTGGGGGCTACACCTTC
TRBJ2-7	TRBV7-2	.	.	CASSSPSGRGSPYEQYF	TGTGCCAGCAGCTCCCCCAGCGGCCGGGGTTCCCCCTACGAGCAGTACTTC
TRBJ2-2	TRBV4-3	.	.	CASSHPLVGVGELFF	TGCGCCAGCAGCCACCCCTTGGTAGGGGTGGGGGAGCTGTTTTTT
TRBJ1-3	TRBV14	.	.	CASTPTGYAGNTIYF	TGTGCCAGCACCCCAACGGGTTACGCGGGAAACACCATATATTTT
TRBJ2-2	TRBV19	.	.	CASSFGYTGELFF	TGTGCCAGTAGCTTTGGCTACACCGGGGAGCTGTTTTTT
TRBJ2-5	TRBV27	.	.	CASSLYGRRETQYF	TGTGCCAGCAGTTTATATGGGAGGAGGGAGACCCAGTACTTC
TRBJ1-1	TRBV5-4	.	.	CASSTPTVGNTEAFF	TGTGCCAGCAGCACTCCAACTGTCGGGAACACTGAAGCTTTCTTT
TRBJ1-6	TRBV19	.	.	CASSPTRATGGMFSPLHF	TGTGCCAGTAGCCCTACCCGGGCCACGGGGGGCATGTTTTCACCCCTCCACTTT
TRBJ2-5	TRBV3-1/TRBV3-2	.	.	CASSPRGRGRQETQYF	TGTGCCAGCAGCCCCAGGGGCAGGGGGAGGCAAGAGACCCAGTACTTC
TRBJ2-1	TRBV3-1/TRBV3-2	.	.	CASTHEGGGYEQFF	TGTGCCAGCACCCACGAGGGAGGGGGGTATGAGCAGTTCTTC
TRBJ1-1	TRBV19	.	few	CASSIEDRSAAFF	TGTGCCAGTAGTATAGAAGACCGTTCAGCGGCTTTCTTT
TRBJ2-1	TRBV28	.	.	CASSLLSSSPEQFF	TGTGCCAGCAGTTTATTGTCTAGCTCGCCTGAGCAGTTCTTC
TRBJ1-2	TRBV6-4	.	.	CASSGGEYGYTF	TGTGCCAGCAGCGGGGGGGAATATGGCTACACCTTC
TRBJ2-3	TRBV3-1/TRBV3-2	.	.	CASSQWTATDTQYF	TGTGCCAGCAGCCAGTGGACAGCGACAGATACGCAGTATTTT
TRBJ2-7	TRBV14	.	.	CASQRTATYEQYF	TGTGCCAGCCAGCGGACCGCAACCTACGAGCAGTACTTC
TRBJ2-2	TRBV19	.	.	CASSIVQANTGELFF	TGTGCCAGTAGTATAGTACAGGCTAACACCGGGGAGCTGTTTTTT
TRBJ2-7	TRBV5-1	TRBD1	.	CASSIGQGLTYEQYF	TGCGCCAGCAGCATCGGACAGGGCCTAACCTACGAGCAGTACTTC
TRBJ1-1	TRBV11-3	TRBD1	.	CASSPGQFTEAFF	TGTGCCAGCAGCCCGGGACAGTTCACTGAAGCTTTCTTT
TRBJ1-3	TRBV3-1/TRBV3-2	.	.	CASSQDSGAGNTIYF	TGTGCCAGCAGCCAAGATTCGGGGGCTGGAAACACCATATATTTT
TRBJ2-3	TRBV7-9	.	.	CASSLVARGGLGTDTQYF	TGTGCCAGCAGCTTAGTGGCGAGGGGGGGGCTGGGCACAGATACGCAGTATTTT
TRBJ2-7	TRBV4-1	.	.	CASSFQGGYEQYF	TGCGCCAGCAGCTTTCAGGGGGGCTACGAGCAGTACTTC
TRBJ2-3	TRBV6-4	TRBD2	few	CASSDGTSGSTDTQYF	TGTGCCAGCAGTGACGGGACTAGCGGGAGCACAGATACGCAGTATTTT
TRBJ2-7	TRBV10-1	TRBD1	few	CASSESLGIQGASYYEQYF	TGCGCCAGCAGTGAGTCCCTGGGGATACAGGGGGCCTCCTACTACGAGCAGTACTTC
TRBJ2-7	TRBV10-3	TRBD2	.	CAISESGERGTYEQYF	TGTGCCATCAGTGAGTCGGGGGAGCGGGGGACCTACGAGCAGTACTTC
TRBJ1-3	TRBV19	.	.	CASSISARQMFSGNTIYF	TGTGCCAGTAGTATATCGGCGAGACAGATGTTCTCTGGAAACACCATATATTTT
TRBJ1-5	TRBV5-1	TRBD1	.	CASSLAGQGTTQHF	TGCGCCAGCAGCTTGGCCGGACAGGGTACTACCCAGCATTTT
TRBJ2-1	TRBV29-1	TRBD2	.	CSVLGQRPGLAVQSSYNEQFF	TGCAGCGTTTTGGGACAGAGACCGGGACTAGCGGTCCAGAGCTCCTACAATGAGCAGTTCTTC
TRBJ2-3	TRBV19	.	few	CASNEGTDTQYF	TGTGCCAGTAACGAGGGTACAGATACGCAGTATTTT
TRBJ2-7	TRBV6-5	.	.	CASGAARLLYEQYF	TGTGCCAGCGGGGCAGCAAGGTTATTGTACGAGCAGTACTTC
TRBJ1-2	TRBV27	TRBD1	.	CASSLDGTGNYGYTF	TGTGCCAGCAGTTTAGACGGGACAGGGAACTATGGCTACACCTTC
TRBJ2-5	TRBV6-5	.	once	CASSFGTSQQETQYF	TGTGCCAGCAGTTTCGGGACATCTCAACAAGAGACCCAGTACTTC
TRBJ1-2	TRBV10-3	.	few	CAIRQDRNNGYTF	TGTGCCATCAGACAGGACAGAAATAATGGCTACACCTTC
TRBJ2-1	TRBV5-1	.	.	CASSLGGDSRNEQFF	TGCGCCAGCAGCTTGGGCGGGGACTCACGCAATGAGCAGTTCTTC
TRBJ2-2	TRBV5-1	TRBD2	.	CASSLSSGKNTGELFF	TGCGCCAGCAGCTTGTCCAGCGGGAAAAACACCGGGGAGCTGTTTTTT
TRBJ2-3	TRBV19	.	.	CASSYPQGLTDTQYF	TGTGCCAGTAGTTATCCGCAGGGACTCACAGATACGCAGTATTTT
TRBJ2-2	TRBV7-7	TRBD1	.	CASSPGTGEAGELFF	TGTGCTAGCAGCCCCGGGACAGGGGAAGCCGGGGAGCTGTTTTTT
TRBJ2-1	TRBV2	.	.	CASSGERSSYNEQFF	TGTGCCAGCAGTGGGGAGCGGAGCTCCTACAATGAGCAGTTCTTC
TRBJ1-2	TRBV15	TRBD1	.	CATRRDRGRAYGYTF	TGTGCCACCAGGAGGGACAGGGGACGAGCCTATGGCTACACCTTC
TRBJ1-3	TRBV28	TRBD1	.	CASTTGVPSGNTIYF	TGTGCCAGCACGACAGGGGTCCCCTCTGGAAACACCATATATTTT